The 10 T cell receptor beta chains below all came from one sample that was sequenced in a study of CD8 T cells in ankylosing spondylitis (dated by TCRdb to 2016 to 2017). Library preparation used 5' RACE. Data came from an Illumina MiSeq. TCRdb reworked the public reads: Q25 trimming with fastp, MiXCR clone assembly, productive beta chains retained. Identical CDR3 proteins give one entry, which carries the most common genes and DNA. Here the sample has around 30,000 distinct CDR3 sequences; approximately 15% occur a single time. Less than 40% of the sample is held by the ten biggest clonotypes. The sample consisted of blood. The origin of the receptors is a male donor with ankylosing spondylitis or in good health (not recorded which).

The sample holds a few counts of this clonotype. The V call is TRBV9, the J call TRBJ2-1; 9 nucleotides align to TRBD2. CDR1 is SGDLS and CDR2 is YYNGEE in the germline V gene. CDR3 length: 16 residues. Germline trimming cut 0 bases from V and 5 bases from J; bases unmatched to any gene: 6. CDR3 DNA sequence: TGTGCCAGCAGCGTAGAGTCTAGCGGGATTGACAATGAGCAGTTCTTC. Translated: CASSVESSGIDNEQFF.

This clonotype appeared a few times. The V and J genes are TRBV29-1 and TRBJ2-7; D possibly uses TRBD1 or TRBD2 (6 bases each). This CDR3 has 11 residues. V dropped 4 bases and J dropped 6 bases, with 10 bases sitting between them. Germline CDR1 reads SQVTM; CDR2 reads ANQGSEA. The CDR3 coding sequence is TGCAGCGTTGTAGGGGGAGGCGAGCAGTACTTC. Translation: CSVVGGGEQYF.

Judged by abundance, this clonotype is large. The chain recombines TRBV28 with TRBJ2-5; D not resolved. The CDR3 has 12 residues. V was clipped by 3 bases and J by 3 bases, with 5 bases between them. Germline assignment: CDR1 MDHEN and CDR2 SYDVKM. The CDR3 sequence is CASSLVKETQYF. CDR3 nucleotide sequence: TGTGCCAGCAGTTTGGTTAAAGAGACCCAGTACTTC.

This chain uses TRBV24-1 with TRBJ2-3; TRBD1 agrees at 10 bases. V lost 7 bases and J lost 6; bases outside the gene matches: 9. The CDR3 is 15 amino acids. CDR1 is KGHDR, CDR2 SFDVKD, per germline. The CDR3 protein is CATRSPGTGADTQYF. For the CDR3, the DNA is TGTGCCACCAGGTCACCCGGGACAGGGGCGGATACGCAGTATTTT.

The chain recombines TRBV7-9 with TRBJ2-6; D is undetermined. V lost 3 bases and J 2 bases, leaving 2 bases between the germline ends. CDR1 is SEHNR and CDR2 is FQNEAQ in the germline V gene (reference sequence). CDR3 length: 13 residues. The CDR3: CASSLPGANVLTF. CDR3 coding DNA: TGTGCCAGCAGCTTGCCTGGGGCCAACGTCCTGACTTTC.

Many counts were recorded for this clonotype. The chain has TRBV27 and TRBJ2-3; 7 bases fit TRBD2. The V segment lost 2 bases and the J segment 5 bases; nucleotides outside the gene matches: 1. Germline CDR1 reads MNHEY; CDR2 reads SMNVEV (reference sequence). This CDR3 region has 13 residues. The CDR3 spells CASSLREGDTQYF. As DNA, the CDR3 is TGTGCCAGCAGTTTAAGGGAGGGAGATACGCAGTATTTT.

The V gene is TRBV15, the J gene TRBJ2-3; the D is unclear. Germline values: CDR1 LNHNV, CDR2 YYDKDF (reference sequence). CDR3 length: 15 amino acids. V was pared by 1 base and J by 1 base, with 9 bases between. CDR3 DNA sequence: TGTGCCACCAGCAGAGGGGAACTCCGCACAGATACGCAGTATTTT. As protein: CATSRGELRTDTQYF.

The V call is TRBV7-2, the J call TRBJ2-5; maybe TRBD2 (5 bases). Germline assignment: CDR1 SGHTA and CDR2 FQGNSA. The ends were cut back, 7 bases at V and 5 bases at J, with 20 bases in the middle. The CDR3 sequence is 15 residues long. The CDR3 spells CASTLRLSPGETQYF. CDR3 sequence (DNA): TGTGCCAGCACCCTACGTCTGAGCCCGGGGGAGACCCAGTACTTC.

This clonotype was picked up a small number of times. The CDR3 is CSARGNTGKYEQYF. Here the CDR3 DNA reads TGCAGTGCGCGAGGGAATACAGGGAAATACGAGCAGTACTTC. This rearrangement joins TRBV20-1 to TRBJ2-7; TRBD1 is a possible D gene (6 bases). Germline CDR1 and CDR2: DFQATT and SNEGSKA (reference sequence). V lost 6 bases, J lost 4 bases, and 19 bases lay in between. The CDR3 loop spans 14 amino acids.

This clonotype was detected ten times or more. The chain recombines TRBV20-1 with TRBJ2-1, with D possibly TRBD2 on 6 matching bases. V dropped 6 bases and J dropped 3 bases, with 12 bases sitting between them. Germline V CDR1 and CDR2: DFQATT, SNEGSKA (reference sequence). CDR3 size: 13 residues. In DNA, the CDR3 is TGCAGTGCGGCGGAGCGGGTCTACAATGAGCAGTTCTTC. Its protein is CSAAERVYNEQFF.